Below, 6 T cell receptor beta chains from the same sample are listed, as sequenced in a study of T cell responses to AZD1222 COVID-19 vaccine. Method: immunoSEQ multiplex PCR; TCRdb's copy keeps in-frame clones and lacks some. The profile shows some 130,000 clones, approximately 91% of them singletons. The sample consisted of peripheral blood, taken 28 days after the second AZD1222 dose. These receptors came from an adult who received the AZD1222 COVID-19 vaccine.

The rearrangement uses TRBV11-2 and TRBJ1-1, with TRBD1 matching 10 bases. Germline CDR1 is SGHAT and CDR2 is FQNNGV. Trimming at V came to 4 bases and at J to 1 base, leaving 15 bases not matched to a gene. This CDR3 has 19 residues. CDR3 sequence (DNA): TGTGCCAGCAGCTCCCCTCGCCGGCGACAGGGGGCTGCGAACACTGAAGCTTTCTTT. Its translation is CASSSPRRRQGAANTEAFF.

The V call is TRBV7-9, the J call TRBJ2-7; D may be TRBD1 (5 bases). The CDR3 runs to 13 residues. Germline-derived CDR1 and CDR2 are SEHNR and FQNEAQ (reference sequence). Trimming pared 1 base from V and 4 bases from J, leaving 8 bases between. CDR3 DNA sequence: TGTGCCAGCAGCTTAGGGGCAGGGTACGAGCAGTACTTC. It encodes CASSLGAGYEQYF.

The chain employs TRBV6-2 or TRBV6-3 and TRBJ1-5, with D unclear. V lost 2 bases to trimming and J lost 0 bases, with 5 bases between them. The CDR3 is 14 residues long. Germline V gene data show CDR1 as MNHEY and CDR2 as SVGEGT. This CDR3 is CASSYKNSNQPQHF. CDR3 sequence (DNA): TGTGCCAGCAGTTACAAGAATAGCAATCAGCCCCAGCATTTT.

This CDR3 reads CASSEDRGLHGYTF. The CDR3 DNA sequence: TGTGCCAGCAGTGAGGACAGGGGTCTTCATGGCTACACCTTC. The chain is built from TRBV6-1 and TRBJ1-2; 9 nucleotides align to TRBD1. The germline CDR1 and CDR2 sequences are MNHNS and SASEGT. V shed 3 bases, J shed 6 bases, and the junction held 5 bases outside the gene matches. The CDR3 length is 14 residues.

This chain joins TRBV29-1 and TRBJ1-2; D is ambiguous. Germline V gives CDR1 SQVTM, CDR2 ANQGSEA. The V end lost 6 bases, the J end lost 5 bases, and 16 bases lay between the germline ends. The CDR3 contains 13 residues. This CDR3 is CSVNRIHTYGYTF. The CDR3 DNA reads TGCAGCGTCAACCGAATACACACATATGGCTACACCTTC.

This chain uses TRBV10-3 with TRBJ2-1; TRBD2 agrees at 16 bases. V lost 2 bases to trimming and J lost 8 bases; unmatched junction nucleotides: 6. The CDR3 covers 17 residues. Looked up from germline, CDR1 is ENHRY and CDR2 is SYGVKD. CDR3 loop: CAISEGTSGRAGDEQFF. The CDR3 DNA is TGTGCCATCAGTGAGGGGACTAGCGGGAGGGCCGGCGATGAGCAGTTCTTC.